This T cell receptor (beta chain) is from a study of blood T cell repertoires in COVID-19. Study at large: Material from acute and convalescent COVID-19 was sourced from the United States, Italy and Spain.

Germline-derived CDR1 and CDR2 are SGHAT and FQNNGV. The V gene lost 7 bases and the J gene lost 5 bases, with 19 bases spanning the gap. The CDR3 has 15 amino acids. The protocol was immunoSEQ multiplex PCR, while the TCRdb copy is restricted to in-frame clones and leaves out a portion. The sample has around 100,000 clones; about 91% are singletons. The source of this sequence is a human donor in a cohort sampled during active COVID-19. Sequencing was carried out using peripheral blood. The chain carries TRBV11-2 and TRBJ2-3, with a possible D match to TRBD2 (5 bases). The CDR3 region has the DNA TGTGCCAGCAACATCGGAGAGCGGAAGGGAGATACGCAGTATTTT. Its translation is CASNIGERKGDTQYF.